This T cell receptor beta chain was sequenced in a study of OX40 agonist ivuxolimab in advanced cancers. Study-wide context: Ivuxolimab was an agonistic, fully human IgG2 monoclonal antibody directed against OX40 (CD134), a costimulatory receptor. Of the approximately 53 patients in dose escalation, 19 had hepatocellular carcinoma, some 15 had melanoma, 9 had renal cell carcinoma and 9 had head and neck cancer. Partial responses occurred in three dose-escalation patients, of whom one had hepatocellular carcinoma and two had cutaneous melanoma. The purpose of peripheral TCRbeta sequencing was to test whether ivuxolimab changed TCR sequence diversity and led to clonal T-cell expansion. The dose-escalation cohort was roughly 87% male with a mean age of approximately 60 years, ranging from about 20 to 85. The paper describes the monotherapy dose-escalation part (N ≈ 52 patients) of the phase I trial of ivuxolimab. Intravenous ivuxolimab was administered to patients every 2 weeks at six dose levels: 0.01, 0.1, 0.3, 1.5, 3 and 10 mg/kg. Prior anti-PD-1, anti-PD-L1 or anti-CTLA-4 therapy was permitted, and checkpoint inhibitors had been received by around 39% of dose-escalation patients.

Overall study results and their limits: Low levels of normalized T-cell clonal expansion were also seen in some patients who did not respond. Antigen specificity was not determined for the clonally expanded peripheral T cells. Partial responders in the 0.1-3.0 mg/kg groups had among the lowest normalized peripheral clonal expansion, especially among CD8+ T cells. After ivuxolimab, expanded clones were on average more numerous among CD8+ T cells than among CD4+ T cells. At doses from 0.1 to 3.0 mg/kg, clonal expansion was seen in both CD4+ and CD8+ blood T cells between baseline and week 6.

Reading from cysteine to phenylalanine, the CDR3 counts 15 amino acids. Only CDR3 DNA remains: 45 bases, in frame from the first base. The germline V gene supplies CDR1 SGHTA and CDR2 FQGNSA. Relative to germline, V is missing 0 bases and J is missing 10 bases, with 9 bases of the junction outside any gene match. Patients with a history of autoimmune disease or receiving systemic immunosuppression were excluded from the trial. In every dose cohort, peripheral blood was drawn for TCR sequencing at baseline, cycle 4 day 1, and cycle 7 day 1. The samples were taken from a phase I, first-in-human, multicenter, open-label dose-escalation trial of ivuxolimab. Adults with locally advanced or metastatic melanoma, renal cell, hepatocellular, or head and neck squamous cell carcinoma were enrolled in the trial. CD4+ and CD8+ T cells were sorted separately from peripheral blood before TCR sequencing. To sequence the TCRbeta CDR3 region, genomic DNA was isolated from the sorted cells. TCRbeta CDR3 regions were sequenced using the immunoSEQ Assay. TCRdb carries this immuneACCESS record with in-frame sequences only. Its versions omit some clonotypes, under half of them owing to an unresolved V gene in the studies checked, with the rest unexplained. For this sample the table gives 77,000 or so clones, of which around 92% were detected only once. The top ten constitute 0.53% of the sample.

Comments on this clone: Its antigen has not been determined. Per-base qualities were not stored, and no clone one base away is much larger.

The receptor chain draws on TRBV7-2 and TRBJ2-1, and TRBD2 aligns with 7 junction nucleotides. Sequencing used CD4+ or CD8+ T cells sorted from blood, obtained in a trial of the OX40 agonist ivuxolimab. The receptor was derived from an adult with an advanced solid tumor such as melanoma, head and neck, liver or kidney cancer. The base sequence is TGTGCCAGCAGCTTAGCAACCGGGACTACTTACGAGCAGTTCTTC. Its protein product is CASSLATGTTYEQFF.